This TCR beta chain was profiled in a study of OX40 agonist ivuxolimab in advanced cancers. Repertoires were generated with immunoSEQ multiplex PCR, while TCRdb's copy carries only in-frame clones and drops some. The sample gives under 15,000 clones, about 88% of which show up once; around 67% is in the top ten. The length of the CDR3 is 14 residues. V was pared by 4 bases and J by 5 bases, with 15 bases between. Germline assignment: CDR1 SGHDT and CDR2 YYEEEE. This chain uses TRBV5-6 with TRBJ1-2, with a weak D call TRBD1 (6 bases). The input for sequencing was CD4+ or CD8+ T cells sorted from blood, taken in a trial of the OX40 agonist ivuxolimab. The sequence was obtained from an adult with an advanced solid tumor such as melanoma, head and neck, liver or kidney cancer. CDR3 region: CASSPRQETYGYTF. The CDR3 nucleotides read TGTGCCAGCAGCCCGCGACAGGAGACGTATGGCTACACCTTC.